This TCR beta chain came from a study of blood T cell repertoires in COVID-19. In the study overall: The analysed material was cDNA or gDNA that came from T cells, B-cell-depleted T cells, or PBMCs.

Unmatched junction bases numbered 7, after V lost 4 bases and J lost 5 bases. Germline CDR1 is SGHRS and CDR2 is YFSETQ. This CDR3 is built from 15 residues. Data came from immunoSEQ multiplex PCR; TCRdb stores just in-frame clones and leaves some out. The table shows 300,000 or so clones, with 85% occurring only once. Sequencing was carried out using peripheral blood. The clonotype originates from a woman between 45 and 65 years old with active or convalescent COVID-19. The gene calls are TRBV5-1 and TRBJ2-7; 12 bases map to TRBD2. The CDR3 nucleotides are TGCGCCAGCAGCACGACTAGCGGGAGTTTCAACGAGCAGTACTTC. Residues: CASSTTSGSFNEQYF. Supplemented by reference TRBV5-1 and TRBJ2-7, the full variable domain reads KAGVTQTPRYLIKTRGQQVTLSCSPISGHRSVSWYQQTPGQGLQFLFEYFSETQRNKGNFPGRFSGRQFSNSRSEMNVSTLELGDSALYLCASSTTSGSFNEQYFGPGTRLTVT.